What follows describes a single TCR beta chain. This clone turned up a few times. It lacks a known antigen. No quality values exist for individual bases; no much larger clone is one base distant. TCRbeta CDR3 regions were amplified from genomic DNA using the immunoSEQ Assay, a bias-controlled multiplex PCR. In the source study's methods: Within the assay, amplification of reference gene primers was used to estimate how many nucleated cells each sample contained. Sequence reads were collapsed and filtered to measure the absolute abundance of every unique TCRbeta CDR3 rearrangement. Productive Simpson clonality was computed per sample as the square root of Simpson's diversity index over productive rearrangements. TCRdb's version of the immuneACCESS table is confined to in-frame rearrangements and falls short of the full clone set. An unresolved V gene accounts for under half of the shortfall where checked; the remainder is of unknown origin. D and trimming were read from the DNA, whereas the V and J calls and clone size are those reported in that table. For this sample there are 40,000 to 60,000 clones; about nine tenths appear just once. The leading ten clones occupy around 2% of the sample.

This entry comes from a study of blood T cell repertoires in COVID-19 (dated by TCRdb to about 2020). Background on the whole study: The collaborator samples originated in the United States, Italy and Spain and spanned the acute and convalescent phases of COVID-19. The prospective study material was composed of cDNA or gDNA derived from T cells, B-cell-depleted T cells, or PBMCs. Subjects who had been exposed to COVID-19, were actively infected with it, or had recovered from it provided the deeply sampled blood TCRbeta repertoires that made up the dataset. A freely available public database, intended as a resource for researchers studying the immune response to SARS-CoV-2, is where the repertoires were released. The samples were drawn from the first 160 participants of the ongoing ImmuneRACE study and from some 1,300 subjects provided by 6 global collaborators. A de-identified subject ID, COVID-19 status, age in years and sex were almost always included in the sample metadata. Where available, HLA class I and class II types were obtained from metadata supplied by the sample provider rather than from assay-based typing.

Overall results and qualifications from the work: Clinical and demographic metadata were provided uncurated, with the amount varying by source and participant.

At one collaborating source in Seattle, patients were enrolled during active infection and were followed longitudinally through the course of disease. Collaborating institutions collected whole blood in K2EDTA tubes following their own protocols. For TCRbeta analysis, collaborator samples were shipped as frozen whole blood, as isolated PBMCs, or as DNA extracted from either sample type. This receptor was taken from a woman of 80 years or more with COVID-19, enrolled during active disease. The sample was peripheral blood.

CDR3 region: CASSKELTQYF. The nucleotide sequence reads as follows: TGCGCCAGCAGCAAGGAGCTGACCCAGTACTTC. Rearrangement joined TRBV5-1 to TRBJ2-5; too little of a D gene remains to name it. CDR1 and CDR2, per the germline V gene, are SGHRS and YFSETQ. The CDR3 goes from the cysteine to the phenylalanine over 11 residues. Only CDR3 DNA is held: 33 bases, read in frame from base 1. The junction shows trimming of 4 bases on V and 7 bases on J, plus 8 bases between the germline ends. Full variable domain (CDR3 extended with the reference TRBV5-1 and TRBJ2-5 proteins): KAGVTQTPRYLIKTRGQQVTLSCSPISGHRSVSWYQQTPGQGLQFLFEYFSETQRNKGNFPGRFSGRQFSNSRSEMNVSTLELGDSALYLCASSKELTQYFGPGTRLLVL.